These 4 T cell receptor beta chains were sequenced from one sample in a study of T cells after yellow fever vaccination. MiXCR, applied by TCRdb to the 5' RACE reads, yields one record per CDR3 protein. The sample includes about 320,000 distinct CDR3 sequences, about 10% of them seen just once. Sequences were derived from CD4+ T cells sorted from PBMCs, sampled 45 days after the yellow fever booster vaccination. All receptors derive from a young man who received the YFV17D yellow fever vaccine.

A few counts support this clonotype. This chain joins TRBV25-1 and TRBJ1-5, with D tentatively TRBD1 (6 bases). Germline CDR1 is MGHDK and CDR2 is SYGVNS. The CDR3 covers 14 residues. The V gene lost 3 bases and the J gene lost 6 bases, with 12 bases spanning the gap. CDR3 sequence: CASSDRGGPQPQHF. The CDR3 coding sequence is TGTGCCAGCAGTGATAGGGGGGGGCCTCAGCCCCAGCATTTT.

Only a few counts were recorded for this clonotype. The chain uses TRBV7-2 and TRBJ2-3; 7 bases are a match to TRBD2. The CDR3 sequence is 14 residues long. Germline trimming cut 5 bases from V and 6 bases from J; bases unmatched to any gene: 8. CDR1 is SGHTA and CDR2 is FQGNSA in the germline V gene. The CDR3 region is CASSNEPRGDTQYF. As DNA, the CDR3 is TGTGCCAGCAGCAATGAACCGCGGGGGGATACGCAGTATTTT.

This clonotype was observed at least ten times. The chain joins TRBV3-1 to TRBJ2-4; maybe TRBD2 (5 bases). The ends were cut back, 4 bases at V and 10 bases at J, with 14 bases in the middle. The CDR3 covers 13 residues. Germline values: CDR1 LGHDT, CDR2 YNNKEL (reference sequence). The CDR3 reads CASSPGEMRIQYF. The CDR3 DNA follows: TGTGCCAGCAGCCCCGGGGAGATGAGGATTCAGTACTTC. The full variable domain, rest sourced from reference TRBV3-1 and TRBJ2-4, is DTAVSQTPKYLVTQMGNDKSIKCEQNLGHDTMYWYKQDSKKFLKIMFSYNNKELIINETVPNRFSPKSPDKAHLNLHINSLELGDSAVYFCASSPGEMRIQYFGAGTRLSVL.

This sequence joins TRBV7-8 and TRBJ2-3; TRBD2 matches at 10 bases. The V and J ends lost 0 bases and 2 bases, in that order; junction bases with no gene match: 5. The CDR3 is 17 residues long. The V gene's germline CDR1 is SGHVS and CDR2 FQNEAQ. This CDR3 reads CASSLAGAGGVTDTQYF. The CDR3, as DNA: TGTGCCAGCAGCTTAGCGGGAGCGGGGGGGGTCACAGATACGCAGTATTTT.